These 17 T cell receptor beta chains were all obtained from the same sample, sequenced in a study of blood T cell repertoires in COVID-19. The table came from immunoSEQ multiplex PCR; TCRdb's copy has only in-frame clones and leaves some out. The repertoire includes some 33,000 clones, about 88% of them detected once, and around 2.4% sits in the top ten. The sample consisted of peripheral blood. These receptors came from a human donor in a cohort sampled during active COVID-19.

V usage is TRBV10-3 and J usage is TRBJ2-5; D may be TRBD1 (5 bases). Trimming shortened V by 6 bases and J by 5 bases, and 13 bases separated the two germline ends. The CDR3 is 13 amino acids. Germline assignment: CDR1 ENHRY and CDR2 SYGVKD. The CDR3 sequence is CAIRDRAGETQYF. CDR3 sequence (DNA): TGTGCCATCAGGGATCGGGCAGGGGAGACCCAGTACTTC.

CDR3 protein: CASSEAGSYEQYF. The CDR3 DNA follows: TGCGCCAGCAGTGAAGCCGGGTCCTACGAGCAGTACTTC. The chain has TRBV10-1 and TRBJ2-7; D gene ambiguous. The CDR3 has 13 residues. From germline, CDR1 is WNHNN and CDR2 SYGVQD (reference sequence). Trimming shortened V by 3 bases and J by 1 base, and 7 bases separated the two germline ends.

CDR3 DNA sequence: TGCAGCGTCAGCACCGGGACAGGGAAAAATCAGCCCCAGCATTTT. Translation gives CSVSTGTGKNQPQHF. The J gene is TRBJ1-5, the V gene TRBV29-1, with TRBD1 matching 9 bases. Germline CDR1 SQVTM, CDR2 ANQGSEA. The CDR3 consists of 15 residues. Trimming at V came to 6 bases and at J to 4 bases, leaving 10 bases not matched to a gene.

This clone was detected a few times. The chain is built from TRBV13 and TRBJ1-4; TRBD1 matches 8 bases. Losses at the gene ends were 5 bases for V and 8 bases for J; bases not matched to a gene: 7. This CDR3 contains 14 residues. Germline values: CDR1 PRHDT, CDR2 FYEKMQ (reference sequence). The CDR3 loop is CASSIGQGYEKLFF. CDR3 nucleotide sequence: TGTGCCAGCAGCATCGGACAGGGATACGAAAAACTGTTTTTT.

The chain uses TRBV28 and TRBJ2-7; 7 bases agree with TRBD2. The V and J ends lost 5 bases and 3 bases, in that order; junction bases with no gene match: 4. CDR3 size: 13 residues. The germline V gene encodes CDR1 MDHEN and CDR2 SYDVKM. CDR3 DNA: TGTGCCAGCAGTCCCGGACTAGACTACGAGCAGTACTTC. Its translation is CASSPGLDYEQYF. Full variable domain (rest looked up from reference TRBV28 and TRBJ2-7): DVKVTQSSRYLVKRTGEKVFLECVQDMDHENMFWYRQDPGLGLRLIYFSYDVKMKEKGDIPEGYSVSREKKERFSLILESASTNQTSMYLCASSPGLDYEQYFGPGTRLTVT.

The V call is TRBV5-5, the J call TRBJ1-2, with 11 nucleotides matching TRBD1. The CDR3 is 16 amino acids. Trimming took 0 bases from V and 3 from J; bases not matched to a gene: 4. Germline V gene lookup returns CDR1 SGHKS and CDR2 YYEKEE (reference sequence). CDR3 loop: CASSLEGTGGYYGYTF. The DNA of the CDR3 is TGTGCCAGCAGCTTGGAGGGGACAGGGGGGTACTATGGCTACACCTTC. The whole variable domain, filled in from reference TRBV5-5 and TRBJ1-2, reads DAGVTQSPTHLIKTRGQQVTLRCSPISGHKSVSWYQQVLGQGPQFIFQYYEKEERGRGNFPDRFSARQFPNYSSELNVNALLLGDSALYLCASSLEGTGGYYGYTFGSGTRLTVV.

The genes are TRBV6-5 and TRBJ1-4; no firm D call. The ends were cut back, 6 bases at V and 7 bases at J, with 6 bases in the middle. Germline V lookup: CDR1 MNHEY, CDR2 SVGAGI. This CDR3 has 11 amino acids. The DNA of the CDR3 is TGTGCCAGCAGCTTCGGTGAAAAACTGTTTTTT. As protein: CASSFGEKLFF.

The chain employs TRBV27 and TRBJ2-1, with 9 bases matching TRBD2. This CDR3 is 15 amino acids long. The J segment lost 10 bases and the V segment lost 2 bases, leaving 9 bases of the junction unmatched. Germline V gives CDR1 MNHEY, CDR2 SMNVEV (reference sequence). CDR3 DNA: TGTGCCAGCAGTTTACTCGCGGGGGGGCCGATCGAGCAGTTCTTC. Its translation is CASSLLAGGPIEQFF.

This clone was observed once. The chain employs TRBV6-1 and TRBJ1-6, with TRBD1 matching over 11 bases. From germline, CDR1 is MNHNS and CDR2 SASEGT. The CDR3 has 16 residues. Trimming at V came to 2 bases and at J to 10 bases, leaving 7 bases not matched to a gene. CDR3 loop: CASSERDRGGGSPLHF. CDR3 in DNA: TGTGCCAGCAGTGAACGGGACAGGGGGGGAGGATCACCCCTCCACTTT.

This clone showed up just once. This chain uses TRBV11-2 with TRBJ2-1; D possibly corresponds to TRBD2 (6 bases). Trimming removed 1 base at V and 13 bases at J, with 17 bases between. CDR1 is SGHAT, CDR2 FQNNGV, per germline. The CDR3 runs 14 residues. CDR3 sequence (DNA): TGTGCCAGCAGCTTAGGAATGGGGCGGGACGGACAGTTCTTC. The encoded protein is CASSLGMGRDGQFF.

The chain carries TRBV28 and TRBJ2-1, with 13 bases aligning to TRBD2. The CDR3 runs 15 residues. Per germline, CDR1 MDHEN and CDR2 SYDVKM. V lost 5 bases to trimming and J lost 5 bases; unmatched junction nucleotides: 3. The CDR3 sequence: CASSPGLAGNNEQFF. CDR3 coding DNA: TGTGCCAGCAGTCCGGGACTAGCGGGAAACAATGAGCAGTTCTTC.

V and J are TRBV29-1 and TRBJ1-5; D is possibly TRBD1 (6 bases). With 5 bases removed from V and 5 bases from J, the gap between germline ends came to 13 bases. Germline lookup yields CDR1 SQVTM and CDR2 ANQGSEA. The CDR3 runs to 13 residues. The CDR3 loop is CSVRTGTDQPQHF. In DNA, the CDR3 is TGCAGCGTTCGAACAGGGACGGATCAGCCCCAGCATTTT.

The chain combines TRBV6-5 with TRBJ1-2, with a weak D call TRBD1 (5 bases). Between the trimmed V and J ends, which lost 6 bases and 8 bases, there was a span of 10 bases. This CDR3 spans 11 amino acids. Germline CDR1 MNHEY, CDR2 SVGAGI. The CDR3 protein is CASRIRGGYTF. CDR3 nucleotide sequence: TGTGCCAGCAGGATACGGGGGGGCTACACCTTC.

The J gene is TRBJ1-4, the V gene TRBV18; D unclear. The CDR3 spans 14 residues. Germline lookup yields CDR1 KGHSH and CDR2 LQKENI. V was pared by 2 bases and J by 0 bases, with 4 bases between. CDR3 residues: CASSPAATNEKLFF. The CDR3 DNA is TGTGCCAGCTCACCAGCAGCAACTAATGAAAAACTGTTTTTT.

This rearrangement joins TRBV3-1 (or the pseudogene TRBV3-2) to TRBJ2-1; 10 nucleotides match TRBD2. The CDR3 extends over 16 amino acids. CDR1 LGHDT and CDR2 YNNKEL come from the germline V gene (reference sequence). J gave up 4 bases and V 4 bases, and 7 bases lay outside the gene matches. As DNA, the CDR3 is TGTGCCAGCAGCCCCTTAGCGGGGGGCGCTTACAATGAGCAGTTCTTC. Its translation: CASSPLAGGAYNEQFF.

The chain joins TRBV4-2 to TRBJ2-5; D gene unclear. Germline V gene data show CDR1 as LGHNA and CDR2 as YNFKEQ. This CDR3 comprises 14 residues. The V end lost 1 base, the J end lost 2 bases, and 8 bases lay between the germline ends. The CDR3 is CASSQVGGQETQYF. The CDR3 bases are TGTGCCAGCAGCCAAGTCGGCGGTCAAGAGACCCAGTACTTC.

The rearrangement uses TRBV4-1 and TRBJ1-6, with 7 bases lining up with TRBD1. This CDR3 is 17 amino acids long. Germline CDR1 reads MGHRA; CDR2 reads YSYEKL. Trimming took 5 bases from V and 4 from J; bases not matched to a gene: 11. The CDR3, as DNA: TGCGCCAGCAGCTCTTCCCCCGGGACAGATTATAATTCACCCCTCCACTTT. Translating gives CASSSSPGTDYNSPLHF.